This T cell receptor (beta chain) was sequenced for a study of CD8 T cells in ankylosing spondylitis. General observations from the study: Enrichment of disease-linked clones was reportedly significant in matched ankylosing spondylitis synovial fluid. Characteristic of ankylosing spondylitis blood, it appeared, was a TCR beta motif comprising several highly homologous variants.

TCRdb passed the 5' RACE reads through MiXCR, listing each CDR3 protein once. The repertoire holds over 450,000 distinct CDR3 sequences, roughly an eighth seen once, with 6.5% to 7% in the top ten. CDR1 and CDR2 (germline): SGHRS, YFSETQ. V lost 4 bases, J lost 0 bases, and 5 bases stayed unmatched. The CDR3 is 16 residues long. For this clonotype: The antigen remains undetermined.

The clonotype was recovered from a male donor with ankylosing spondylitis. Sequenced material: blood, either unsorted or a sorted T cell fraction (not recorded which). This chain links TRBV5-1 with TRBJ2-3, with TRBD1 matching over 10 bases. CDR3: CASSPPGQGSTDTQYF. CDR3 nucleotide sequence: TGCGCCAGCAGCCCTCCGGGACAGGGGAGCACAGATACGCAGTATTTT.